These 2 T cell receptor beta chains share one sample of origin, sequenced in a study of shared clonotypes between healthy human individuals. TCRdb's table, derived via immunoSEQ multiplex PCR, lists solely in-frame clones and lacks some. Seen here are roughly 700,000 clones, around 91% observed once, and the top ten hold 30% to 40%. Sample: memory CD8+ T cells from PBMCs. This sample's subset: CD45RO+ cells pooled with CCR7-negative TemRA cells. These receptors originate from a man between 18 and 35 years old in good health. Some clones in this sample may be carry-over from other donors' samples.

The chain recombines TRBV4-1 with TRBJ2-7; D is unresolved. V lost 4 bases to trimming and J lost 4 bases, with 14 bases between them. CDR1 and CDR2 from the germline V gene are MGHRA and YSYEKL. CDR3 length: 14 residues. The DNA of the CDR3 is TGCGCCAGCAGCCCCGGTTTGGGGTCATACGAGCAGTACTTC. Translated: CASSPGLGSYEQYF.

This chain joins TRBV7-9 and TRBJ2-1; 8 nucleotides line up with TRBD2. The CDR3 sequence is 16 residues long. Trimming removed 4 bases from V and 0 bases from J; junction bases left unmatched: 5. CDR1 is SEHNR and CDR2 is FQNEAQ in the germline V gene (reference sequence). Here the CDR3 reads CASSYILAGSYNEQFF. In DNA, the CDR3 is TGTGCCAGCAGCTATATTCTAGCGGGCTCCTACAATGAGCAGTTCTTC. The complete variable domain, with remaining parts taken from reference TRBV7-9 and TRBJ2-1, reads DTGVSQNPRHKITKRGQNVTFRCDPISEHNRLYWYRQTLGQGPEFLTYFQNEAQLEKSRLLSDRFSAERPKGSFSTLEIQRTEQGDSAMYLCASSYILAGSYNEQFFGPGTRLTVL.